This T cell receptor beta chain was sequenced for a study of T cells in Graves' hyperthyroidism and ophthalmopathy. Trimming removed 6 bases at V and 3 bases at J, with 12 bases between. Germline CDR1 is MNHEY and CDR2 is SVGEGT. The CDR3 spans 13 residues. In making diagnoses, clinical symptoms, serum thyroxine and TRAb, thyroid ultrasound and orbital computed tomography were all used. A roughly 10 ml volume of fresh peripheral blood provided the PBMCs. This clonotype was recorded at least ten times. Amplified regions were TCR beta CDR3 sequences from RNA transcripts. First-round RT-PCR of the TCR CDR3 relied on the HTBI primer set. TCRdb recomputed calls from the multiplex PCR reads with MiXCR, one row per CDR3 protein. Here the sample spans roughly 560,000 distinct CDR3 sequences, 14% to 15% being singletons.

The clonotype originates from a woman between 40 and 50 years old with Graves' ophthalmopathy. Sequencing was done on a sample of blood. The chain combines TRBV6-2 or TRBV6-3 with TRBJ2-7, with D possibly called TRBD1 or TRBD2 (5 bases each). The CDR3 sequence is CASRPGTLYEQYF. The DNA of the CDR3 is TGTGCCAGCAGACCCGGGACCCTCTACGAGCAGTACTTC.